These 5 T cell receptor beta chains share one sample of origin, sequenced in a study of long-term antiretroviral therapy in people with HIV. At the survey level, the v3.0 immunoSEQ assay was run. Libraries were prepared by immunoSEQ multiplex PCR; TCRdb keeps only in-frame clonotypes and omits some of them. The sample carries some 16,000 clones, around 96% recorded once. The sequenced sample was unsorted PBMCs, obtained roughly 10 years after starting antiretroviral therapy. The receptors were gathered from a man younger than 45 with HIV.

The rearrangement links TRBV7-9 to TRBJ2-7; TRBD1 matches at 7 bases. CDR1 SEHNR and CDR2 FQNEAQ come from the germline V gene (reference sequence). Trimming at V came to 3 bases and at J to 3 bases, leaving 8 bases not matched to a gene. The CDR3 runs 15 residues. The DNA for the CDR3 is TGTGCCAGCAGCTTGGGACAGCCCCTAGGCTACGAGCAGTACTTC. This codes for CASSLGQPLGYEQYF.

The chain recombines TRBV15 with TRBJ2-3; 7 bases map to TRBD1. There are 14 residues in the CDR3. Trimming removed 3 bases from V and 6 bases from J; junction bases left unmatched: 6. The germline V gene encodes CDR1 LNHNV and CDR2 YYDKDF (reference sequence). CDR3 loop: CATSSKRGHDTQYF. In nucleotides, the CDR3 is TGTGCCACCAGCAGCAAGAGGGGGCACGATACGCAGTATTTT.

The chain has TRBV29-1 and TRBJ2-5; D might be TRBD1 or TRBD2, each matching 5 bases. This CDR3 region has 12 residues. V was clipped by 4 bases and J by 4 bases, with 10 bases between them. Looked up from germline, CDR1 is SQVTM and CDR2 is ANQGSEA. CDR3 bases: TGCAGCGTTGTGAGGGGTTTAGAGACCCAGTACTTC. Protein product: CSVVRGLETQYF.

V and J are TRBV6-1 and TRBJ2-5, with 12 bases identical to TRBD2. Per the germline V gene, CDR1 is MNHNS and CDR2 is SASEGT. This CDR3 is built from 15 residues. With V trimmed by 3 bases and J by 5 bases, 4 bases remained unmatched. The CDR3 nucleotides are TGTGCCAGCAGTGACGCTAGCGGGGGGGCGGAGACCCAGTACTTC. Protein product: CASSDASGGAETQYF.

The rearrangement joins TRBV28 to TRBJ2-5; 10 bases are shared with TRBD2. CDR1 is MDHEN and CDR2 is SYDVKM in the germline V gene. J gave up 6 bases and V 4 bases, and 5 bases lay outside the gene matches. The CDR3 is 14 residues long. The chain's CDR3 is CASSSAGGIQTQYF. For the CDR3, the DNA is TGTGCCAGCAGTTCAGCGGGGGGGATACAGACCCAGTACTTC.